Below are 2 T cell receptor beta chains sequenced from a single sample in a study of shared clonotypes between healthy human individuals. Naive-designated CD8 cells lacked CD45RO, were positively enriched for CCR7, and omitted terminally differentiated effector memory CD45RA+ cells. Sequencing was performed with immunoSEQ multiplex PCR; in TCRdb, only in-frame clones are kept and a portion is missing. The sample records some 2 million clones, about 95% being singletons. The sample taken for sequencing was naive CD8+ T cells sorted from blood. The receptors come from a man younger than 35 in good health.

The rearrangement uses TRBV29-1 and TRBJ2-5; TRBD1 agrees at 9 bases. The CDR3 covers 13 residues. CDR1 is SQVTM and CDR2 is ANQGSEA in the germline V gene. With 4 bases clipped from V and 5 bases from J, the junction kept 5 bases outside the gene matches. CDR3 nucleotides: TGCAGCGTTGGGTGGGACAGGGCGGAGACCCAGTACTTC. Encoded protein: CSVGWDRAETQYF.

As to this clone: The sample carries other DNA sequences with the same CDR3. V and J are TRBV9 and TRBJ2-3; a possible D gene is TRBD1 (7 bases). Per germline, CDR1 SGDLS and CDR2 YYNGEE. The CDR3 runs to 15 residues. The V gene lost 4 bases and the J gene lost 0 bases, with 12 bases spanning the gap. CDR3 amino acids: CASSLQGGSTDTQYF. DNA of the CDR3: TGTGCCAGCAGCCTCCAGGGGGGAAGCACAGATACGCAGTATTTT.